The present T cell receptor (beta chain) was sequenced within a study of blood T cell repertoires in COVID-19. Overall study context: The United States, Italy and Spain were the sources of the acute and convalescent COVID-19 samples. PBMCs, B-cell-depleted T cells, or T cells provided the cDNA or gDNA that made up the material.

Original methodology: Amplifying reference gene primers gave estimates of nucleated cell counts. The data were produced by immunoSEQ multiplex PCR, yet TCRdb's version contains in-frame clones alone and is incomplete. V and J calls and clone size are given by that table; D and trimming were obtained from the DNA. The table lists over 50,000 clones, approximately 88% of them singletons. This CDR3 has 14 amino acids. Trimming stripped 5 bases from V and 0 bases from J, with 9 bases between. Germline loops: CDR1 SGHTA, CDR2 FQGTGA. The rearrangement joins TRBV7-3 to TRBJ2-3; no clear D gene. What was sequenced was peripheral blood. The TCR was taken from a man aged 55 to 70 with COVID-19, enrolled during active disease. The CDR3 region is CASSPAMSTDTQYF. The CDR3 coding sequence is TGTGCCAGCAGCCCTGCTATGAGCACAGATACGCAGTATTTT.